This T cell receptor beta chain derives from a study of blood T cell dynamics during melanoma immunotherapy. Time point in this sample: pre-treatment baseline. Response was assessed by RECIST 1.1 at 12 weeks, except a couple of rapid progressors. The germline V and J ends were trimmed by 0 bases and 0 bases, with 12 bases remaining between them. CDR3 length: 16 residues. In germline, CDR1 is LGHNA, CDR2 YSLEER. Every bulk PBMC sample received the same 350 ng of DNA. Only in-frame clones appear in the TCRdb table, and some are missing; sequencing was by immunoSEQ multiplex PCR. The data hold under 7,500 clones, with 88% observed a single time.

This chain joins TRBV4-3 and TRBJ2-7, with D hard to call. The sample was blood, taken from a patient treated with checkpoint blockade. The clonotype originates from a human donor with melanoma. DNA of the CDR3: TGCGCCAGCAGCCAAGAAGCGCCGGTAGACTCCTACGAGCAGTACTTC. Translation gives CASSQEAPVDSYEQYF.